This T cell receptor beta chain was recovered during a study of CD8 T cells in Susac syndrome. Turning to this clonotype: Its antigen is unknown.

Findings and limits, study-wide: Susac syndrome CD4+ T cell repertoires showed no clonal expansion.

When the RNA was reverse transcribed, random hexamers were used with an input of 0.5 to 1 ug. TCRdb fed the immunoSEQ multiplex PCR reads into MiXCR, producing one record per CDR3 protein. Of about 240,000 distinct CDR3 sequences in the sample, about 96% were seen once. V shed 1 base and J shed 5 bases, with 12 bases lying between them. The CDR3 is 14 residues long. CDR1 is SGHRS, CDR2 YFSETQ, per germline. The sequence came from a human donor with Susac syndrome. The sequenced sample consisted of CD4+ T cells from PBMCs. This chain links TRBV5-1 with TRBJ2-5, with D maybe TRBD1 (5 bases). CDR3 loop: CASSLNRYRETQYF. In DNA form, the CDR3 reads TGCGCCAGCAGCTTGAACAGGTACCGGGAGACCCAGTACTTC.